The present T cell receptor (beta chain) was sequenced within a study of blood T cell repertoires in COVID-19. As originally analysed: Estimation of nucleated cell counts relied on the amplification of reference gene primers. Using immunoSEQ multiplex PCR, the repertoire was profiled, and TCRdb retains in-frame clones only, with some absent. V and J calls and clone size are as listed in that table; D and trimming were resolved from the DNA. The sample shows 120,000 to 150,000 clones, 84% of them seen only once. Germline V gene lookup returns CDR1 GTSNPN and CDR2 SVGIG (reference sequence). Trimming removed 3 bases from V and 4 bases from J; junction bases left unmatched: 7. This CDR3 spans 15 amino acids.

This chain joins TRBV30 and TRBJ2-2; the match to TRBD2 covers 8 bases. The origin of this receptor is a woman between 50 and 59 years old who had been exposed to COVID-19. Input material: PBMCs or T cells enriched from blood (not recorded which). For the CDR3, the DNA is TGTGCCTGGAGGCGGCTAGCGGGTGCCACCGGGGAGCTGTTTTTT. Translating it yields CAWRRLAGATGELFF.